Each of the 22 T cell receptor beta chains below was sequenced from the same sample in a study of blood T cell repertoires in COVID-19. Assay: immunoSEQ multiplex PCR; the TCRdb copy retains only in-frame clones and omits some. Among 200,000 to 250,000 clones, 70% to 90% were seen once, and the ten largest hold over 3%. The sample taken for sequencing was peripheral blood. These receptors originate from a woman between 25 and 40 years old who had recovered from COVID-19.

The chain joins TRBV5-5 to TRBJ2-3; 7 nucleotides line up with TRBD1. This CDR3 region has 17 residues. Per the germline V gene, CDR1 is SGHKS and CDR2 is YYEKEE (reference sequence). J was trimmed by 4 bases and V by 4 bases; bases with no gene match: 15. The CDR3 here is CASSRRQGVVVSDTQYF. The DNA for the CDR3 is TGTGCCAGCAGCCGACGACAGGGAGTAGTCGTATCAGATACGCAGTATTTT. The full variable domain, rest sourced from reference TRBV5-5 and TRBJ2-3, is DAGVTQSPTHLIKTRGQQVTLRCSPISGHKSVSWYQQVLGQGPQFIFQYYEKEERGRGNFPDRFSARQFPNYSSELNVNALLLGDSALYLCASSRRQGVVVSDTQYFGPGTRLTVL.

This chain connects TRBV19 to TRBJ2-1; perhaps TRBD2 as D (6 bases). The CDR3 loop spans 16 amino acids. Trimming shortened V by 6 bases and J by 0 bases, and 15 bases separated the two germline ends. Germline CDR1 is LNHDA and CDR2 is SQIVND (reference sequence). As DNA, the CDR3 is TGTGCCAGTAGGGTCGGACGGGGGAGCTCCTACAATGAGCAGTTCTTC. Its protein product is CASRVGRGSSYNEQFF.

The rearrangement uses TRBV9 and TRBJ2-6; TRBD1 agrees at 8 bases. CDR3 size: 15 residues. V lost 4 bases and J lost 6; bases outside the gene matches: 6. The germline CDR1 and CDR2 sequences are SGDLS and YYNGEE. CDR3 bases: TGTGCCAGCAGCCCAGGGGGCTCCCTGGCCAACGTCCTGACTTTC. Translating gives CASSPGGSLANVLTF.

The gene calls are TRBV24-1 and TRBJ2-5; D is possibly TRBD2 (6 bases). The CDR3 spans 16 residues. Germline CDR1 KGHDR, CDR2 SFDVKD. V was pared by 3 bases and J by 2 bases, with 15 bases between. The CDR3 bases are TGTGCCACCAGTGATCCACAGGAGGGAAGGCAAGAGACCCAGTACTTC. As protein: CATSDPQEGRQETQYF.

In nucleotides, the CDR3 is TGTGCCAGCAGTCGACTTGGTGACTACCAGAACCGAGATGAGCAGTTCTTC. Protein product: CASSRLGDYQNRDEQFF. The chain is built from TRBV6-6 and TRBJ2-1; D is possibly TRBD2 (5 bases). V shed 5 bases and J shed 8 bases, with 25 bases lying between them. From germline, CDR1 is MNHNY and CDR2 SVGAGI (reference sequence). This CDR3 comprises 17 residues.

V gene TRBV15 combines with J gene TRBJ2-5, with a possible D match to TRBD1 (7 bases). From germline, CDR1 is LNHNV and CDR2 YYDKDF (reference sequence). V lost 1 base to trimming and J lost 6 bases, with 18 bases between them. The CDR3 length is 16 residues. In nucleotides, the CDR3 is TGTGCCACCAGCAGAGCCCCGAGAGGGGGCGGGAAGACCCAGTACTTC. Translation: CATSRAPRGGGKTQYF.

This clone was seen only once. The J gene is TRBJ1-6, the V gene TRBV7-3; no firm D call. V was pared by 5 bases and J by 9 bases, with 11 bases between. CDR1 and CDR2 (germline): SGHTA, FQGTGA. This CDR3 is 13 amino acids long. CDR3 region: CASSPGGISPLHF. CDR3 DNA sequence: TGTGCCAGCAGCCCCGGAGGGATTTCACCCCTCCACTTT.

The rearrangement links TRBV4-1 to TRBJ2-5; 7 bases are shared with TRBD1. This CDR3 has 14 amino acids. Trimming at V came to 4 bases and at J to 1 base, leaving 3 bases not matched to a gene. Looked up from germline, CDR1 is MGHRA and CDR2 is YSYEKL. Written as DNA, the CDR3 is TGCGCCAGCAGCCGCCGGGACAGCCAAGAGACCCAGTACTTC. Protein product: CASSRRDSQETQYF.

This clone is a singleton in its sample. J is TRBJ2-2 and V is TRBV6-1; the D gene is possibly TRBD2 (5 bases). The CDR3 runs to 14 residues. The V and J ends lost 1 base and 7 bases respectively, with 10 bases between them. Germline values: CDR1 MNHNS, CDR2 SASEGT. CDR3 region: CASSEVLAGGELFF. CDR3 DNA: TGTGCCAGCAGTGAAGTTCTAGCAGGCGGGGAGCTGTTTTTT.

This clone came up once. The chain carries TRBV19 and TRBJ1-1, with 7 bases that match TRBD1. The ends lost 6 bases at V and 3 bases at J; junction bases unmatched: 16. Germline V lookup: CDR1 LNHDA, CDR2 SQIVND (reference sequence). The length of the CDR3 is 17 residues. The CDR3 loop is CASRSQDRPLFDTEAFF. In nucleotides, the CDR3 is TGTGCCAGTAGGAGCCAGGACAGGCCTCTATTTGACACTGAAGCTTTCTTT. Supplemented by reference TRBV19 and TRBJ1-1, the full variable domain reads DGGITQSPKYLFRKEGQNVTLSCEQNLNHDAMYWYRQDPGQGLRLIYYSQIVNDFQKGDIAEGYSVSREKKESFPLTVTSAQKNPTAFYLCASRSQDRPLFDTEAFFGQGTRLTVV.

The V and J genes are TRBV7-2 and TRBJ2-2; weak D call: TRBD1 (6 bases). The CDR3 length is 16 residues. Germline V gene sequence: CDR1 SGHTA, CDR2 FQGNSA. Trimming cost V 2 bases and J 4 bases, with 14 bases left between them. The CDR3 is CASSLFQGSGTGELFF. In DNA form, the CDR3 reads TGTGCCAGCAGCTTATTTCAGGGGTCGGGCACCGGGGAGCTGTTTTTT.

For this clone: Other DNA sequences in this sample translate to the same CDR3. V usage is TRBV27 and J usage is TRBJ2-6; TRBD1 might be the D (6 bases). The CDR3 runs to 15 residues. V shed 5 bases and J shed 4 bases, with 12 bases lying between them. The germline CDR1 and CDR2 sequences are MNHEY and SMNVEV (reference sequence). The CDR3 DNA reads TGTGCCAGCAGTCTTACAGGGTCCGGGGCCAACGTCCTGACTTTC. Its protein is CASSLTGSGANVLTF.

The chain combines TRBV5-4 with TRBJ2-3, with 10 positions matching TRBD2. The CDR3 extends over 15 amino acids. Germline V gives CDR1 SGHNT, CDR2 YYREEE (reference sequence). J was trimmed by 2 bases and V by 4 bases; bases with no gene match: 4. CDR3 protein: CASSLSGGPTDTQYF. Here the CDR3 DNA reads TGTGCCAGCAGCCTTAGCGGGGGGCCCACAGATACGCAGTATTTT.

The chain recombines TRBV2 with TRBJ2-7; D might be TRBD1 (5 bases). The ends were cut back, 7 bases at V and 0 bases at J, with 13 bases in the middle. There are 14 residues in the CDR3. The germline CDR1 and CDR2 sequences are SNHLY and FYNNEI. The CDR3 loop is CASKSEQVSYEQYF. The CDR3 DNA reads TGTGCCAGCAAATCTGAACAGGTCTCCTACGAGCAGTACTTC.

This clone was detected ten times or more. V usage is TRBV27 and J usage is TRBJ2-5; tentatively, D is TRBD2 (5 bases). The CDR3 sequence is 15 residues long. V was pared by 5 bases and J by 2 bases, with 15 bases between. From germline, CDR1 is MNHEY and CDR2 SMNVEV (reference sequence). The CDR3 protein is CASSRRPGRQETQYF. CDR3 DNA sequence: TGTGCCAGCAGTCGGCGTCCGGGGAGACAAGAGACCCAGTACTTC.

This clone was counted a single time. The V and J genes are TRBV5-4 and TRBJ2-3, with TRBD2 matching over 11 bases. The CDR3 has 17 amino acids. After removal of 2 bases from V and 3 bases from J, the junction contained 8 bases not matched to a gene. Germline values: CDR1 SGHNT, CDR2 YYREEE (reference sequence). CDR3 amino acids: CASSFSGGASFTDTQYF. CDR3 in DNA: TGTGCCAGCAGCTTTAGCGGGGGGGCCAGTTTTACAGATACGCAGTATTTT.

The count of this clone is one. Written as DNA, the CDR3 is TGTGCCAGCAGCTGGGGCCAAGGGTCATCCTACGAGCAGTACTTC. Protein sequence: CASSWGQGSSYEQYF. The chain combines TRBV5-4 with TRBJ2-7, with D possibly TRBD1 on 5 matching bases. Trimming shortened V by 3 bases and J by 1 base, and 14 bases separated the two germline ends. The CDR3 is made up of 15 amino acids. The germline gives CDR1 SGHNT, CDR2 YYREEE (reference sequence).

This clone was counted a single time. The J gene is TRBJ2-2, the V gene TRBV4-3, with 8 bases identical to TRBD2. V was clipped by 0 bases and J by 6 bases; unmatched bases: 6. Germline CDR1 and CDR2: LGHNA and YSLEER. This CDR3 is built from 16 residues. The CDR3 is CASSQDSGGPAGELFF. The CDR3 coding sequence is TGCGCCAGCAGCCAAGACTCGGGGGGGCCGGCCGGGGAGCTGTTTTTT.

The chain recombines TRBV5-5 with TRBJ1-2, with TRBD1 identical over 7 bases. V lost 2 bases, J lost 2 bases, and 3 bases stayed unmatched. From germline, CDR1 is SGHKS and CDR2 YYEKEE (reference sequence). This CDR3 comprises 14 residues. The CDR3 region is CASSLMGQNYGYTF. CDR3 bases: TGTGCCAGCAGCTTAATGGGACAGAACTATGGCTACACCTTC.

This clone was counted a single time. Its ends do not fully match the called genes, so a read error is possible. CDR3 region: CASSLEVRGLVSYNEQFF. As DNA, the CDR3 is TGTGCCAGCAGCCTAGAGGTGCGGGGTTTGGTCTCCTACAATGAGCAGTTCTTC. This sequence joins TRBV11-2 and TRBJ2-1, with a tentative D call TRBD2 (6 bases). Per the germline V gene, CDR1 is SGHAT and CDR2 is FQNNGV. The CDR3 covers 18 residues.

The CDR3 region is CASSYSAGNKDTEAFF. The CDR3 region has the DNA TGTGCCAGCAGTTACTCGGCAGGGAATAAGGACACTGAAGCTTTCTTT. This chain links TRBV6-5 with TRBJ1-1; maybe TRBD1 (5 bases). The CDR3 has 16 amino acids. V lost 0 bases, J lost 3 bases, and 14 bases lay in between. In germline, CDR1 is MNHEY, CDR2 SVGAGI.

CDR3 amino acids: CASKTTGWTDTQYF. The CDR3, as DNA: TGTGCCAGCAAGACGACAGGGTGGACAGATACGCAGTATTTT. The chain is built from TRBV3-1 (or the pseudogene TRBV3-2) and TRBJ2-3, with 7 nucleotides matching TRBD1. Germline lookup yields CDR1 LGHDT and CDR2 YNNKEL (reference sequence). The length of the CDR3 is 14 residues. J gave up 3 bases and V 7 bases, and 7 bases lay outside the gene matches.